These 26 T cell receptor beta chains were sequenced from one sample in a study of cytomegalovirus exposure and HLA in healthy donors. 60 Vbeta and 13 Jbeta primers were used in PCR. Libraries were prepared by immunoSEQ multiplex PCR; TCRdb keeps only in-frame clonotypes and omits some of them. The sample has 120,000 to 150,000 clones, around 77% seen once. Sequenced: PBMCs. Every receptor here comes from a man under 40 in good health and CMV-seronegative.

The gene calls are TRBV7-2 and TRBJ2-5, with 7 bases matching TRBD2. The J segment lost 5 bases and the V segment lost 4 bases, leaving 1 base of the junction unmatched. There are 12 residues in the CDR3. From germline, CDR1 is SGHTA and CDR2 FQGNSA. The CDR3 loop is CASSWGGETQYF. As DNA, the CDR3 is TGTGCCAGCAGCTGGGGGGGTGAGACCCAGTACTTC.

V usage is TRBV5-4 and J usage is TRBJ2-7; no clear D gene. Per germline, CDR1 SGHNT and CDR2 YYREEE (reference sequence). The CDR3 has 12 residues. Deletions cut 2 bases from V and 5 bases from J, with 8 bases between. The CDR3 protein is CASSFNRDEQYF. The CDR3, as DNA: TGTGCCAGCAGCTTTAATCGGGACGAGCAGTACTTC.

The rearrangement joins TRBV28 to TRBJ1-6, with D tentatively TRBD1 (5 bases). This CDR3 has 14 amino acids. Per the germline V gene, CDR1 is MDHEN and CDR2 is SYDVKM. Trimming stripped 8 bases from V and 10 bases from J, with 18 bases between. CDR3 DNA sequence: TGTGCCAGCTCAGGGAGGGTCCTTGGCTCACCCCTCCACTTT. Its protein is CASSGRVLGSPLHF.

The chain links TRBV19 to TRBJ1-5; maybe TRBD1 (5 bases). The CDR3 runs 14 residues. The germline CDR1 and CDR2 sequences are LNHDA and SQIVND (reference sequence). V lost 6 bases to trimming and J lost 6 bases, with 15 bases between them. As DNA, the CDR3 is TGTGCCAGTAGGCCGGGACTTGAAGTTCAGCCCCAGCATTTT. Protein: CASRPGLEVQPQHF.

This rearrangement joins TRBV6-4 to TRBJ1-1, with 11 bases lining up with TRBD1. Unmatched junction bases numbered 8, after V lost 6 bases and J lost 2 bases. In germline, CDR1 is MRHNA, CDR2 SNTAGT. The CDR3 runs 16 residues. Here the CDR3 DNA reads TGTGCCAGCAGCCCGGGACAGGGGGGCCTAAACACTGAAGCTTTCTTT. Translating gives CASSPGQGGLNTEAFF.

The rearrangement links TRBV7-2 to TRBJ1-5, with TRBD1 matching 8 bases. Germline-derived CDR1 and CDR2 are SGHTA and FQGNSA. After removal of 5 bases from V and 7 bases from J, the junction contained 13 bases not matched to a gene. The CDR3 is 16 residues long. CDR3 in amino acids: CASSKLGQGGRQPQHF. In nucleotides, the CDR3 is TGTGCCAGCAGCAAACTAGGACAGGGCGGTAGGCAGCCCCAGCATTTT. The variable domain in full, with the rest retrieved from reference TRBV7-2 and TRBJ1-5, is GAGVSQSPSNKVTEKGKDVELRCDPISGHTALYWYRQSLGQGLEFLIYFQGNSAPDKSGLPSDRFSAERTGGSVSTLTIQRTQQEDSAVYLCASSKLGQGGRQPQHFGDGTRLSIL.

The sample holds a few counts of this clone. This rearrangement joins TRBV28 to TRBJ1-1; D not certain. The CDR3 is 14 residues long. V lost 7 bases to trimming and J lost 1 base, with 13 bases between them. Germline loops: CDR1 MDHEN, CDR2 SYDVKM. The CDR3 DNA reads TGTGCCAGCACCTGGGTGGGAGGGAACACTGAAGCTTTCTTT. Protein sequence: CASTWVGGNTEAFF.

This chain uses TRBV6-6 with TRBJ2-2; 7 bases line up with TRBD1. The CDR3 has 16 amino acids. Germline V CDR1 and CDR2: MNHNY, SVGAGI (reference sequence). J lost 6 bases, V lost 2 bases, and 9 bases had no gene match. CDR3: CASSYPVTGTAGELFF. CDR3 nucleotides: TGTGCCAGCAGTTACCCAGTGACAGGGACGGCCGGGGAGCTGTTTTTT.

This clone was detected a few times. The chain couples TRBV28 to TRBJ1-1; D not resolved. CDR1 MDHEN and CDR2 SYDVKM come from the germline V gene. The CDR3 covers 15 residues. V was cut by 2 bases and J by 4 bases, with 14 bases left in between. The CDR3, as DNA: TGTGCCAGCAGTTTAGGTGGAGCGGGTCCCACTGAAGCTTTCTTT. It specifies CASSLGGAGPTEAFF. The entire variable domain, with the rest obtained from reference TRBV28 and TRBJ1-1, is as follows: DVKVTQSSRYLVKRTGEKVFLECVQDMDHENMFWYRQDPGLGLRLIYFSYDVKMKEKGDIPEGYSVSREKKERFSLILESASTNQTSMYLCASSLGGAGPTEAFFGQGTRLTVV.

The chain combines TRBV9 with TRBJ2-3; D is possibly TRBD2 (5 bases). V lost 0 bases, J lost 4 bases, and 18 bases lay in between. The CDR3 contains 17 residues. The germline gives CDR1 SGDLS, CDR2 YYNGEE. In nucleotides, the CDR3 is TGTGCCAGCAGCGTAGGTCTCCGGGGTTGGGGTCCAGATACGCAGTATTTT. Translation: CASSVGLRGWGPDTQYF.

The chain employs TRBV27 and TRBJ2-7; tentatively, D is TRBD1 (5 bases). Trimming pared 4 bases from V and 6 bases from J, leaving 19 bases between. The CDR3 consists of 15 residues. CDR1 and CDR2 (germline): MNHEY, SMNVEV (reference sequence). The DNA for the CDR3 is TGTGCCAGCAGTTACAGCAGGGTTCTAATTTCCGAGCAGTACTTC. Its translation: CASSYSRVLISEQYF.

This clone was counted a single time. This CDR3 reads CASSEPGQGDEAFF. DNA of the CDR3: TGTGCCAGCAGTGAACCGGGACAGGGGGATGAAGCTTTCTTT. This chain joins TRBV2 and TRBJ1-1, with 11 bases matching TRBD1. This CDR3 is built from 14 residues. Germline V CDR1 and CDR2: SNHLY, FYNNEI. The V and J ends lost 2 bases and 7 bases, in that order; junction bases with no gene match: 3. The full variable domain, completed using reference TRBV2 and TRBJ1-1, is EPEVTQTPSHQVTQMGQEVILRCVPISNHLYFYWYRQILGQKVEFLVSFYNNEISEKSEIFDDQFSVERPDGSNFTLKIRSTKLEDSAMYFCASSEPGQGDEAFFGQGTRLTVV.

This CDR3 is CASSKPGHNYEQYF. The CDR3, as DNA: TGTGCCAGCAGCAAACCGGGACATAACTACGAGCAGTACTTC. The chain combines TRBV9 with TRBJ2-7; D possibly corresponds to TRBD1 (6 bases). The V gene's germline CDR1 is SGDLS and CDR2 YYNGEE. The CDR3 extends over 14 amino acids. The V end lost 4 bases, the J end lost 3 bases, and 14 bases lay between the germline ends.

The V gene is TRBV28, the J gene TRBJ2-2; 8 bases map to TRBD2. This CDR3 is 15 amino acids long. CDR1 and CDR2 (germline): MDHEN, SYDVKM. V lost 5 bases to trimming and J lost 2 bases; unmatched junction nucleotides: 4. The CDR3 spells CASSPGGANTGELFF. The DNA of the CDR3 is TGTGCCAGCAGTCCCGGGGGGGCCAACACCGGGGAGCTGTTTTTT.

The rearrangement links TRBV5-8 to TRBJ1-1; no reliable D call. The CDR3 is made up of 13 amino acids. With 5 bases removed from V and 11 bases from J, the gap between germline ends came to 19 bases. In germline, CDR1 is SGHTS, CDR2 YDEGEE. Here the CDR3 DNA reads TGTGCCAGCAGGGAGATTTTTTCCCAAATGGCTTTCTTT. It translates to CASREIFSQMAFF.

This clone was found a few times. For the CDR3, the DNA is TGTGCCAGCAGCCAAGGGGGAGCGGGAGGCCAAGAGACCCAGTACTTC. It is translated as CASSQGGAGGQETQYF. V is TRBV4-2 and J is TRBJ2-5; TRBD2 agrees at 9 bases. Germline loops: CDR1 LGHNA, CDR2 YNFKEQ. CDR3 size: 16 residues. Trimming took 1 base from V and 1 from J; bases not matched to a gene: 4.

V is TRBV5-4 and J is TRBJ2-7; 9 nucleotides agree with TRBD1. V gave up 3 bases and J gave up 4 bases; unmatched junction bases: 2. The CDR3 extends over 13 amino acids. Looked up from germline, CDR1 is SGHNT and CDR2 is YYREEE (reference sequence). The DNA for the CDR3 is TGTGCCAGCAGCTCGGGACAGGGTTACGAGCAGTACTTC. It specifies CASSSGQGYEQYF.

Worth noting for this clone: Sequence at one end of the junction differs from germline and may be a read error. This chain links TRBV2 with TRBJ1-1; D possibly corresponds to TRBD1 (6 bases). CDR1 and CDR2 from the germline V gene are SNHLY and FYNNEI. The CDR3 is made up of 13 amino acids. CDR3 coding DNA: TGTGCCAACAGTTACAGGGTCTGGACTGAAGCTTTCTTT. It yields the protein CANSYRVWTEAFF.

CDR3 loop: CASSFPADGVQETQYF. Here the CDR3 DNA reads TGTGCCAGCAGCTTCCCCGCCGACGGGGTCCAAGAGACCCAGTACTTC. The chain links TRBV5-6 to TRBJ2-5; possibly TRBD2 for D (5 bases). V dropped 2 bases and J dropped 1 base, with 15 bases sitting between them. The CDR3 totals 16 residues. Looked up from germline, CDR1 is SGHDT and CDR2 is YYEEEE.

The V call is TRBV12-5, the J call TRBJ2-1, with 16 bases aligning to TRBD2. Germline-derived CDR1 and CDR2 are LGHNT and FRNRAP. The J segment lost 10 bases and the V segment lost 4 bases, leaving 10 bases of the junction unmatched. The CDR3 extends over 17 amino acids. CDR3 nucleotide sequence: TGTGCTAGTGGTTGGGAACCGGGACTAGCGGGAGGGCGCGAGCAGTTCTTC. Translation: CASGWEPGLAGGREQFF. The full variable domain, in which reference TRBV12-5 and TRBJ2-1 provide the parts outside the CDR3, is DARVTQTPRHKVTEMGQEVTMRCQPILGHNTVFWYRQTMMQGLELLAYFRNRAPLDDSGMPKDRFSAEMPDATLATLKIQPSEPRDSAVYFCASGWEPGLAGGREQFFGPGTRLTVL.

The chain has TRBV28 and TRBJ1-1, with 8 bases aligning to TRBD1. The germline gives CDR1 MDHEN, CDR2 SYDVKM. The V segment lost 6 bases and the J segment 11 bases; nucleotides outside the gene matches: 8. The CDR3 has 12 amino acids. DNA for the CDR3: TGTGCCAGCAGCGAGAGGACAGGGAGGGCTTTCTTT. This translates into CASSERTGRAFF. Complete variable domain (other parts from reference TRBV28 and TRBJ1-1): DVKVTQSSRYLVKRTGEKVFLECVQDMDHENMFWYRQDPGLGLRLIYFSYDVKMKEKGDIPEGYSVSREKKERFSLILESASTNQTSMYLCASSERTGRAFFGQGTRLTVV.

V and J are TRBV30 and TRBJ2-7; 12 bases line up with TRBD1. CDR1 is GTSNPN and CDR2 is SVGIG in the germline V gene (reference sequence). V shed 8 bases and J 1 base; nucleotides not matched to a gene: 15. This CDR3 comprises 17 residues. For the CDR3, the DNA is TGTGCCGGTCCGGGACAGGGGGCCCCAGTTGGGTCCTACGAGCAGTACTTC. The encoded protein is CAGPGQGAPVGSYEQYF.

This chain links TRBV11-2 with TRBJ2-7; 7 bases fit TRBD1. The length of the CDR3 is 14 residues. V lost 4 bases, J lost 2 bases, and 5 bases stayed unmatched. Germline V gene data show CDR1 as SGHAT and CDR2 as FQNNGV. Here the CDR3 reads CASSSGTVPYEQYF. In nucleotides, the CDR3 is TGTGCCAGCAGCTCCGGGACAGTTCCCTACGAGCAGTACTTC.

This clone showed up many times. The CDR3 bases are TGTGCCAGCAAGGCGAGCGGGGCTATCTACGAGCAGTACTTC. Its translation is CASKASGAIYEQYF. V and J are TRBV2 and TRBJ2-7; TRBD2 aligns across 7 bases. Germline loops: CDR1 SNHLY, CDR2 FYNNEI. The V gene end was trimmed by 7 bases and the J gene end by 3 bases; junction bases not matched to a gene: 9. The CDR3 has 14 residues.

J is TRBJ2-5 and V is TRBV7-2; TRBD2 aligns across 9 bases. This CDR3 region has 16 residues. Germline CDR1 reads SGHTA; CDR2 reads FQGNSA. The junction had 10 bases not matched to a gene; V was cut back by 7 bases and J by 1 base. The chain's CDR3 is CASTHRSGGIQETQYF. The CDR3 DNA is TGTGCCAGCACCCACCGTAGCGGGGGCATCCAAGAGACCCAGTACTTC.

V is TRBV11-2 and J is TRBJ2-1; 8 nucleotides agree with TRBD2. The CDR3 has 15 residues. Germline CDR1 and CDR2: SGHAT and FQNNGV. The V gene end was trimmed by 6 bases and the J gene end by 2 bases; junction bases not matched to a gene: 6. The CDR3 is CASSLMTSAYNEQFF. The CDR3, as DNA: TGTGCCAGCAGTCTCATGACTAGCGCCTACAATGAGCAGTTCTTC. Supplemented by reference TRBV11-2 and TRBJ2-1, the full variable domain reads EAGVAQSPRYKIIEKRQSVAFWCNPISGHATLYWYQQILGQGPKLLIQFQNNGVVDDSQLPKDRFSAERLKGVDSTLKIQPAKLEDSAVYLCASSLMTSAYNEQFFGPGTRLTVL.